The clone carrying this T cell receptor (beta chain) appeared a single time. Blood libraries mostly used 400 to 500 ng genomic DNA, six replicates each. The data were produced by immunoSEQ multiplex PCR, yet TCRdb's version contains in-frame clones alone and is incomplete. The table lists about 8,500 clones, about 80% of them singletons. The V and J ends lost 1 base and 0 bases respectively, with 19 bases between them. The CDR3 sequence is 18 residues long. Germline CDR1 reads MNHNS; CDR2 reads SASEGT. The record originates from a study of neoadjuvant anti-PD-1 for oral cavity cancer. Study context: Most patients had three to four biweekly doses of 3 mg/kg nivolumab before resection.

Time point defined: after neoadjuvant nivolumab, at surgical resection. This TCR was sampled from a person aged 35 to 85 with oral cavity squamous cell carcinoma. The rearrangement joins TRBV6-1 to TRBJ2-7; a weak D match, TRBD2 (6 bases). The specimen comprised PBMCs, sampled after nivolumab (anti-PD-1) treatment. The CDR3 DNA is TGTGCCAGCAGTGAAGGGGATTCTTTAGCGGTCCTCTCCTACGAGCAGTACTTC. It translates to CASSEGDSLAVLSYEQYF.